These 31 T cell receptor beta chains came from one sample sequenced in a study of beta chain features in type 1 diabetes (dated by TCRdb to the late 2010s). Study-level results and caveats: A moderate but significant shortening of TCRB CDR3 length was observed in type 1 diabetes patients in all four CD4+ subsets.

These receptors' antigens are unknown. Library preparation used the immunoSEQ multiplex PCR assay. The entire amount of isolated RNA was reverse transcribed using the High Capacity cDNA Reverse Transcription Kit, so the sequenced TCRB transcripts were expressed ones. The clones in this table, taken by TCRdb from immuneACCESS, are in-frame only. Not every clone is retained; where verified, under half of the shortfall comes from an unresolved V gene, and the cause of the rest is unknown. Here the sample has 130,000 to 150,000 clones; approximately 13% occur a single time. The ten largest clones capture roughly 1.4% of the sample. Sequenced sample: central memory CD4+ T cells from blood. The source is a man aged 18 to 30 with type 1 diabetes.

The rearrangement uses TRBV28 and TRBJ1-5; D uncertain. CDR1 is MDHEN, CDR2 SYDVKM, per germline. The CDR3 loop spans 15 amino acids. The germline V and J ends were trimmed by 6 bases and 1 base, with 13 bases remaining between them. CDR3 protein: CASRGRGSSNQPQHF. The CDR3 DNA sequence: TGTGCCAGCAGGGGCCGCGGGTCCAGCAATCAGCCCCAGCATTTT.

The chain couples TRBV29-1 to TRBJ1-1, with TRBD1 matching over 8 bases. The CDR3 totals 13 residues. The germline V gene encodes CDR1 SQVTM and CDR2 ANQGSEA. The V gene end was trimmed by 8 bases and the J gene end by 3 bases; junction bases not matched to a gene: 8. CDR3 loop: CSSSGQGDTEAFF. DNA for the CDR3: TGCAGCTCCTCCGGACAGGGTGACACTGAAGCTTTCTTT. The complete variable domain, with remaining parts taken from reference TRBV29-1 and TRBJ1-1, reads SAVISQKPSRDICQRGTSLTIQCQVDSQVTMMFWYRQQPGQSLTLIATANQGSEATYESGFVIDKFPISRPNLTFSTLTVSNMSPEDSSIYLCSSSGQGDTEAFFGQGTRLTVV.

The V and J genes are TRBV2 and TRBJ2-7, with TRBD1 as a possible D gene (6 bases). The CDR3 spans 13 residues. The germline V gene has CDR1 SNHLY and CDR2 FYNNEI. Trimming removed 1 base at V and 12 bases at J, with 16 bases between. Here the CDR3 reads CASSEGTVVSPYF. The CDR3 DNA reads as TGTGCCAGCAGTGAAGGGACAGTGGTCTCCCCGTACTTC.

This clone was observed at least ten times. In nucleotides, the CDR3 is TGTGCCAGCAGTGACCTGACAGGGGGAACCTACGAGCAGTACTTC. This encodes CASSDLTGGTYEQYF. The rearrangement joins TRBV2 to TRBJ2-7; 9 bases fit TRBD1. Per germline, CDR1 SNHLY and CDR2 FYNNEI. CDR3 length equals 15 residues. V was pared by 3 bases and J by 2 bases, with 5 bases of the junction left unmatched.

This clone appeared a few times. This same CDR3 is encoded by further DNA sequences in the sample. In DNA, the CDR3 is TGCGCCAGCAGCTTGGGATCGGGTCCGGGCTACGAGCAGTACTTC. Encoded protein: CASSLGSGPGYEQYF. The J gene is TRBJ2-7, the V gene TRBV5-1; D unclear. V shed 0 bases and J shed 3 bases, with 13 bases lying between them. The CDR3 sequence is 15 residues long. Germline V CDR1 and CDR2: SGHRS, YFSETQ.

Turning to this clone: One end of the junction varies from germline; a read error may be responsible. The rearrangement uses TRBV18 and TRBJ2-5; D perhaps matches TRBD2 (5 bases). CDR1 is KGHSH, CDR2 LQKENI, per germline. The CDR3 runs 13 residues. Here the CDR3 reads CASSTAGRETKYF. For the CDR3, the DNA is TGTGCCAGCTCAACCGCGGGTAGAGAGACCAAGTACTTC.

This clone was seen a few times. CDR3 amino acids: CASRVKPYGYTF. CDR3 bases: TGTGCCAGCAGGGTGAAACCCTATGGCTACACCTTC. The chain carries TRBV28 and TRBJ1-2; D remains ambiguous. The V gene lost 6 bases and the J gene lost 4 bases, with 9 bases spanning the gap. Germline V gives CDR1 MDHEN, CDR2 SYDVKM. CDR3 size: 12 residues.

This chain links TRBV9 with TRBJ2-3; 7 nucleotides line up with TRBD2. The germline gives CDR1 SGDLS, CDR2 YYNGEE. V dropped 1 base and J dropped 1; count of bases not matched to a gene: 6. The CDR3 spans 16 residues. CDR3 nucleotides: TGTGCCAGCAGCGTATTACACCTAGCGGGCACAGATACGCAGTATTTT. This gives the protein CASSVLHLAGTDTQYF.

A few counts support this clone. The chain uses TRBV6-1 and TRBJ2-7, with D uncertain. The CDR3 is 13 amino acids. CDR1 is MNHNS, CDR2 SASEGT, per germline. V was shortened by 4 bases and J by 2 bases, with 9 bases between the two germline ends. The CDR3 nucleotides read TGTGCCAGCAGTGCAGCCTTGACCTACGAGCAGTACTTC. Protein product: CASSAALTYEQYF.

This clone was counted between two and nine times. The V gene is TRBV7-7, the J gene TRBJ2-3; D gene uncertain. V lost 5 bases to trimming and J lost 0 bases, with 12 bases between them. This CDR3 is 15 amino acids long. In germline, CDR1 is SSHAT, CDR2 FNYEAQ (reference sequence). The DNA of the CDR3 is TGTGCCAGCAGCCCCCAAGGCGAGAGCACAGATACGCAGTATTTT. As protein: CASSPQGESTDTQYF.

This clone was counted between two and nine times. The CDR3 nucleotides read TGTGCCAGCAGCGTAAGCTCGGGCGGTATTGAAGCTTTCTTT. It encodes CASSVSSGGIEAFF. The V and J genes are TRBV9 and TRBJ1-1; D is uncertain. The CDR3 runs 14 residues. From germline, CDR1 is SGDLS and CDR2 YYNGEE. V dropped 1 base and J dropped 7 bases, with 14 bases sitting between them.

This clone was counted ten times or more. V usage is TRBV7-2 and J usage is TRBJ2-6; possible D gene TRBD1, 5 bases. Germline V lookup: CDR1 SGHTA, CDR2 FQGNSA. The ends were cut back, 5 bases at V and 1 base at J, with 15 bases in the middle. This CDR3 contains 17 residues. CDR3 sequence reads: CASSPRQGRSGANVLTF. CDR3 nucleotides: TGTGCCAGCAGCCCCCGGCAGGGCAGGTCTGGGGCCAACGTCCTGACTTTC.

Only a few counts were recorded for this clone. This chain uses TRBV4-1 with TRBJ2-2, with unresolved D. Germline V gives CDR1 MGHRA, CDR2 YSYEKL. V lost 4 bases to trimming and J lost 0 bases, with 12 bases between them. The CDR3 contains 16 residues. CDR3 amino acids: CASSLLYSPNTGELFF. The DNA of the CDR3 is TGCGCCAGCAGCCTTCTTTACAGCCCGAACACCGGGGAGCTGTTTTTT.

The chain recombines TRBV18 with TRBJ2-3; 7 positions match TRBD1. The CDR3 contains 14 residues. The trim removed 3 bases at V and 2 bases at J, leaving 2 bases unmatched. Germline V CDR1 and CDR2: KGHSH, LQKENI. The CDR3 DNA sequence: TGTGCCAGCTCACCTGGACAGGACACAGATACGCAGTATTTT. Its protein product is CASSPGQDTDTQYF.

The V and J genes are TRBV19 and TRBJ2-7; the D call may be TRBD1 or TRBD2 (5 bases each). V was pared by 6 bases and J by 5 bases, with 14 bases between. CDR1 is LNHDA, CDR2 SQIVND, per germline (reference sequence). CDR3 size: 13 residues. CDR3: CASSYRRGDEQYF. The CDR3 DNA is TGTGCCAGTAGCTACCGAAGGGGAGACGAGCAGTACTTC.

The chain links TRBV9 to TRBJ1-2, with a tentative D call TRBD1 (5 bases). With 0 bases removed from V and 5 bases from J, the gap between germline ends came to 11 bases. The CDR3 has 14 residues. CDR1 SGDLS and CDR2 YYNGEE come from the germline V gene. CDR3 protein: CASSVDGQAYGYTF. The CDR3 nucleotides read TGTGCCAGCAGCGTAGATGGACAAGCTTATGGCTACACCTTC.

This clone was picked up a small number of times. V is TRBV25-1 and J is TRBJ2-7; the D call may be TRBD1 or TRBD2 (5 bases each). Germline-derived CDR1 and CDR2 are MGHDK and SYGVNS. The CDR3 consists of 13 residues. Trimming pared 4 bases from V and 4 bases from J, leaving 11 bases between. The CDR3 sequence: CASSAMGPYEQYF. Written as DNA, the CDR3 is TGTGCCAGCAGTGCCATGGGACCTTACGAGCAGTACTTC.

The CDR3 DNA is TGTGCCAGCAGCCGGCCCGGGACAGGGGGCTACGAGCAGTACTTC. Its translation is CASSRPGTGGYEQYF. This chain joins TRBV6-5 and TRBJ2-7, with 11 bases that match TRBD1. The CDR3 extends over 15 amino acids. CDR1 is MNHEY and CDR2 is SVGAGI in the germline V gene. The V segment lost 6 bases and the J segment 3 bases; nucleotides outside the gene matches: 7.

This clone was observed a few times. The chain uses TRBV5-1 and TRBJ2-2; 10 bases map to TRBD2. Germline CDR1 and CDR2: SGHRS and YFSETQ. V was pared by 4 bases and J by 4 bases, with 7 bases of the junction left unmatched. This CDR3 has 16 amino acids. In DNA, the CDR3 is TGCGCCAGCAGCATAAGGACTAGCGGCGGCACCGGGGAGCTGTTTTTT. Amino acids: CASSIRTSGGTGELFF.

The chain is built from TRBV9 and TRBJ1-2; D is perhaps TRBD1 (5 bases). V was shortened by 4 bases and J by 4 bases, with 20 bases between the two germline ends. Germline V gene data show CDR1 as SGDLS and CDR2 as YYNGEE. The CDR3 runs to 16 residues. The chain's CDR3 is CASSPLSAGTGYGYTF. The CDR3 DNA sequence: TGTGCCAGCAGCCCACTATCGGCAGGGACTGGCTATGGCTACACCTTC.

This clone was counted between two and nine times. The rearrangement joins TRBV9 to TRBJ1-2, with D possibly matching TRBD1 (5 bases). V lost 4 bases to trimming and J lost 8 bases, with 15 bases between them. The CDR3 covers 13 residues. The germline V gene has CDR1 SGDLS and CDR2 YYNGEE. CDR3 sequence reads: CASSMPGTEGYTF. The CDR3 region has the DNA TGTGCCAGCAGCATGCCCGGGACGGAGGGCTACACCTTC.

This chain uses TRBV7-9 with TRBJ1-1; 7 positions agree with TRBD1. V trimming: 5 bases; J trimming: 1 base; junction bases outside the gene matches: 10. This CDR3 is 16 amino acids long. Germline CDR1 SEHNR, CDR2 FQNEAQ (reference sequence). CDR3 protein: CASSLRSTGANTEAFF. The CDR3, as DNA: TGTGCCAGCAGCCTCCGGAGCACAGGGGCGAACACTGAAGCTTTCTTT.

Many counts were recorded for this clone. The chain uses TRBV5-1 and TRBJ1-1; the D gene is possibly TRBD1 (6 bases). The CDR3 runs 14 residues. Between the trimmed V and J ends, which lost 6 bases and 1 base, there was a span of 13 bases. The germline V gene has CDR1 SGHRS and CDR2 YFSETQ. The CDR3 bases are TGCGCCAGCAAACCCGCGACAGGGAACACTGAAGCTTTCTTT. Its protein product is CASKPATGNTEAFF.

This sequence joins TRBV7-3 and TRBJ1-2, with 9 bases aligning to TRBD1. Trimming removed 5 bases from V and 2 bases from J; junction bases left unmatched: 3. The CDR3 has 14 residues. Per germline, CDR1 SGHTA and CDR2 FQGTGA. This CDR3 is CASSPGQGNYGYTF. The CDR3 DNA follows: TGTGCCAGCAGCCCGGGACAGGGAAACTATGGCTACACCTTC.

The rearrangement joins TRBV5-6 to TRBJ1-5; no clear D. This CDR3 is built from 17 residues. Trimming pared 7 bases from V and 1 base from J, leaving 21 bases between. Germline V gene data show CDR1 as SGHDT and CDR2 as YYEEEE. CDR3 in amino acids: CASPLLIRFYSNQPQHF. CDR3 DNA sequence: TGTGCCAGCCCACTGCTTATTCGGTTTTACAGCAATCAGCCCCAGCATTTT.

This clone was seen only a few times. The rearrangement joins TRBV4-1 to TRBJ1-1; D possibly corresponds to TRBD1 (5 bases). Germline V CDR1 and CDR2: MGHRA, YSYEKL. With 5 bases removed from V and 5 bases from J, the gap between germline ends came to 15 bases. The CDR3 length is 14 residues. CDR3 in amino acids: CASSAQGSGTEAFF. Here the CDR3 DNA reads TGCGCCAGCAGCGCTCAGGGTTCGGGGACTGAAGCTTTCTTT.

The chain is built from TRBV6-6 and TRBJ2-7, with 11 bases fitting TRBD2. From germline, CDR1 is MNHNY and CDR2 SVGAGI (reference sequence). This CDR3 comprises 14 residues. The V gene end was trimmed by 6 bases and the J gene end by 1 base; junction bases not matched to a gene: 2. DNA of the CDR3: TGTGCCAGCAGCGCTAGCGGGGGGTCCTACGAGCAGTACTTC. The encoded protein is CASSASGGSYEQYF.

The chain recombines TRBV7-9 with TRBJ2-1; possibly TRBD2 for D (5 bases). CDR1 and CDR2 (germline): SEHNR, FQNEAQ (reference sequence). V shed 3 bases and J shed 2 bases, with 8 bases lying between them. CDR3 size: 14 residues. CDR3 sequence: CASSLQTTYNEQFF. The CDR3, as DNA: TGTGCCAGCAGCTTGCAGACTACCTACAATGAGCAGTTCTTC.

This clone has at least ten counts. CDR3 bases: TGTGCCAGCAGCAAGTTAGCGGGGGGCTACAATGAGCAGTTCTTC. Its translation is CASSKLAGGYNEQFF. The chain is built from TRBV9 and TRBJ2-1, with 10 bases lining up with TRBD2. V lost 4 bases to trimming and J lost 3 bases; unmatched junction nucleotides: 4. CDR1 is SGDLS and CDR2 is YYNGEE in the germline V gene. This CDR3 is built from 15 residues.

This clone was seen only a few times. V gene TRBV7-9 combines with J gene TRBJ2-7; 12 bases match TRBD2. This CDR3 is built from 14 residues. Germline loops: CDR1 SEHNR, CDR2 FQNEAQ (reference sequence). With V trimmed by 5 bases and J by 4 bases, 3 bases remained unmatched. The DNA of the CDR3 is TGTGCCAGCAGCATGACTAGCGGGGGATACGAGCAGTACTTC. It encodes CASSMTSGGYEQYF.

This clone was observed at least ten times. The chain has TRBV12-5 and TRBJ2-3; no firm D call. Looked up from germline, CDR1 is LGHNT and CDR2 is FRNRAP. Trimming pared 7 bases from V and 2 bases from J, leaving 13 bases between. The CDR3 totals 14 residues. The CDR3 DNA sequence: TGTGCTAGTGTATATGAAGGATCCACAGATACGCAGTATTTT. Translated: CASVYEGSTDTQYF.